Following are 25 T cell receptor beta chains from one sample sequenced in a study of blood T cells in healthy people across ages. Through a sample-barcoded 5' primer and a J-beta primer mix, a second PCR was run for roughly 7 to 12 cycles. Each CDR3 protein is one row after TCRdb ran MiXCR on the 5' RACE reads. The profile shows roughly 2 million distinct CDR3 sequences, less than 50% of them singletons. Sequenced: blood. These receptors were collected from a middle-aged woman in good health.

This chain joins TRBV2 and TRBJ1-2; D remains unclear. CDR1 and CDR2 from the germline V gene are SNHLY and FYNNEI. This CDR3 has 15 residues. Deletions cut 4 bases from V and 2 bases from J, with 14 bases between. This chain's CDR3 is CASSGEYMANYGYTF. The CDR3 DNA reads as TGTGCCAGCAGTGGAGAGTACATGGCGAACTATGGCTACACCTTC.

The chain combines TRBV6-2 or TRBV6-3 with TRBJ2-1; 11 nucleotides agree with TRBD1. Germline values: CDR1 MNHEY, CDR2 SVGEGT. The CDR3 length is 18 residues. Trimming cost V 0 bases and J 0 bases; bases outside gene matches: 4. In nucleotides, the CDR3 is TGTGCCAGCAGTTACTCCGGGACAGGGGGGAGCTCCTACAATGAGCAGTTCTTC. It codes for CASSYSGTGGSSYNEQFF.

The chain links TRBV28 to TRBJ2-3; the match to TRBD2 covers 7 bases. Germline CDR1 is MDHEN and CDR2 is SYDVKM. The CDR3 sequence is 16 residues long. V was clipped by 6 bases and J by 2 bases; unmatched bases: 11. The CDR3 is CASSTTLAEYTDTQYF. The DNA of the CDR3 is TGTGCCAGCAGCACGACGCTAGCGGAATACACAGATACGCAGTATTTT.

This chain links TRBV5-1 with TRBJ1-2, with TRBD1 matching 9 bases. V gave up 0 bases and J gave up 4 bases; unmatched junction bases: 7. This CDR3 has 16 residues. The germline CDR1 and CDR2 sequences are SGHRS and YFSETQ. This CDR3 reads CASSLDRGRSLYGYTF. The CDR3 bases are TGCGCCAGCAGCTTGGACAGGGGGCGAAGTCTCTATGGCTACACCTTC.

The chain has TRBV20-1 and TRBJ2-3; D is unresolved. Trimming removed 2 bases at V and 1 base at J, with 10 bases between. This CDR3 is 14 amino acids long. Germline V gene sequence: CDR1 DFQATT, CDR2 SNEGSKA (reference sequence). The CDR3, as DNA: TGCAGTGCTAGAACGCAAAGGGGCACAGATACGCAGTATTTT. Protein: CSARTQRGTDTQYF.

V and J are TRBV18 and TRBJ1-2; the match to TRBD1 covers 7 bases. With 8 bases clipped from V and 4 bases from J, the junction kept 7 bases outside the gene matches. The V gene's germline CDR1 is KGHSH and CDR2 LQKENI. This CDR3 contains 13 residues. The CDR3 loop reads CASARQGPYGYTF. In DNA, the CDR3 is TGTGCCAGCGCACGACAGGGCCCCTATGGCTACACCTTC.

The V gene is TRBV18, the J gene TRBJ2-1, with 10 bases matching TRBD1. The CDR3 runs 15 residues. V gave up 4 bases and J gave up 3 bases; unmatched junction bases: 3. Germline CDR1 is KGHSH and CDR2 is LQKENI. The CDR3 sequence is CASSRGQGIYNEQFF. CDR3 DNA sequence: TGTGCCAGCTCACGGGGACAGGGGATCTACAATGAGCAGTTCTTC.

This clonotype was picked up many times. One end of the junction varies from germline; a read error may be responsible. The gene calls are TRBV5-1 and TRBJ2-1; a possible D gene is TRBD2 (6 bases). CDR1 SGHRS and CDR2 YFSETQ come from the germline V gene. There are 12 residues in the CDR3. This CDR3 reads CASSLADNEQFF. The CDR3 nucleotides read TGTGCCAGCAGCTTAGCGGACAATGAGCAGTTCTTC.

The chain carries TRBV29-1 and TRBJ2-1; 9 nucleotides agree with TRBD1. Germline V gene lookup returns CDR1 SQVTM and CDR2 ANQGSEA. The CDR3 spans 13 residues. V was clipped by 7 bases and J by 6 bases; unmatched bases: 7. This CDR3 is CSGDRGFGNEQFF. CDR3 bases: TGCAGCGGTGACAGGGGGTTTGGCAATGAGCAGTTCTTC.

The chain recombines TRBV18 with TRBJ2-3; D is undetermined. CDR3 length: 15 residues. Germline-derived CDR1 and CDR2 are KGHSH and LQKENI. With 3 bases removed from V and 1 base from J, the gap between germline ends came to 11 bases. The CDR3 is CASSPVDVGTDTQYF. CDR3 nucleotide sequence: TGTGCCAGCTCACCTGTTGATGTAGGCACAGATACGCAGTATTTT.

CDR3 DNA sequence: TGTGCCAGCAGCCAAGAGGTTTATAGCACAGATACGCAGTATTTT. Translation gives CASSQEVYSTDTQYF. V gene TRBV4-2 combines with J gene TRBJ2-3; D remains unclear. The germline V gene has CDR1 LGHNA and CDR2 YNFKEQ. The CDR3 has 15 amino acids. V shed 0 bases and J shed 0 bases, with 7 bases lying between them.

The chain combines TRBV7-2 with TRBJ2-3; 10 bases fit TRBD2. Germline CDR1 SGHTA, CDR2 FQGNSA. The CDR3 sequence is 15 residues long. V lost 2 bases, J lost 4 bases, and 3 bases stayed unmatched. Here the CDR3 DNA reads TGTGCCAGCAGCTTATCGGGACTAGCGTCAGATACGCAGTATTTT. Protein: CASSLSGLASDTQYF.

The rearrangement uses TRBV15 and TRBJ2-5; possibly TRBD1 or TRBD2 for D (5 bases each). With 0 bases removed from V and 4 bases from J, the gap between germline ends came to 12 bases. CDR3 length: 15 amino acids. CDR1 is LNHNV and CDR2 is YYDKDF in the germline V gene (reference sequence). The CDR3 sequence is CATSRDLTGPETQYF. In DNA, the CDR3 is TGTGCCACCAGCAGAGATCTGACGGGGCCAGAGACCCAGTACTTC. Using reference TRBV15 and TRBJ2-5 for the parts outside the CDR3, the full variable domain is DAMVIQNPRYQVTQFGKPVTLSCSQTLNHNVMYWYQQKSSQAPKLLFHYYDKDFNNEADTPDNFQSRRPNTSFCFLDIRSPGLGDTAMYLCATSRDLTGPETQYFGPGTRLLVL.

This rearrangement joins TRBV28 to TRBJ2-7, with D uncertain. Per germline, CDR1 MDHEN and CDR2 SYDVKM. V was cut by 7 bases and J by 0 bases, with 16 bases left in between. The CDR3 contains 15 residues. The CDR3 sequence: CASNKSDRYSYEQYF. The CDR3 bases are TGTGCCAGCAACAAATCGGACCGCTACTCCTACGAGCAGTACTTC. Full variable domain (outside the CDR3, taken from reference TRBV28 and TRBJ2-7): DVKVTQSSRYLVKRTGEKVFLECVQDMDHENMFWYRQDPGLGLRLIYFSYDVKMKEKGDIPEGYSVSREKKERFSLILESASTNQTSMYLCASNKSDRYSYEQYFGPGTRLTVT.

The rearrangement joins TRBV15 to TRBJ1-6; the D is unclear. The ends were cut back, 5 bases at V and 7 bases at J, with 3 bases in the middle. Germline lookup yields CDR1 LNHNV and CDR2 YYDKDF (reference sequence). The CDR3 is 11 amino acids. The CDR3 nucleotides are TGTGCCACCAGCTCAAATTCACCCCTCCACTTT. Translating it yields CATSSNSPLHF.

The V and J genes are TRBV9 and TRBJ2-4; the D gene is possibly TRBD2 (5 bases). Matching the DNA end better, TRBJ2-7 makes the J call doubtful. Germline loops: CDR1 SGDLS, CDR2 YYNGEE. The CDR3 consists of 16 residues. CDR3 in amino acids: CASSVGVGALPYEQYF. CDR3 DNA: TGTGCCAGCAGCGTAGGTGTGGGAGCATTACCCTACGAGCAGTACTTC.

This clonotype has a handful of counts. The rearrangement uses TRBV25-1 and TRBJ1-5; tentative D call: TRBD1 (5 bases). The CDR3 extends over 13 amino acids. Trimming removed 5 bases from V and 2 bases from J, with 7 bases in between. The germline gives CDR1 MGHDK, CDR2 SYGVNS. This chain's CDR3 is CASSIGGNQPQHF. As DNA, the CDR3 is TGTGCCAGCAGTATAGGGGGCAATCAGCCCCAGCATTTT.

In its sample, this clonotype was seen a few times. This chain connects TRBV14 to TRBJ2-1; D unclear. Trimming removed 4 bases at V and 3 bases at J, with 10 bases between. This CDR3 spans 14 amino acids. Germline CDR1 reads SGHDN; CDR2 reads FVKESK. The DNA of the CDR3 is TGTGCCAGCAGCCTAGTGGCAGTCTACAATGAGCAGTTCTTC. It yields the protein CASSLVAVYNEQFF.

V usage is TRBV12-3 or TRBV12-4 and J usage is TRBJ1-6; D is possibly TRBD1 (5 bases). V lost 5 bases to trimming and J lost 14 bases, with 22 bases between them. The CDR3 runs 15 residues. The CDR3 region is CASSANEGTPCALHF. CDR3 nucleotides: TGTGCCAGCAGTGCTAACGAAGGGACCCCTTGTGCCCTCCACTTT.

The chain links TRBV28 to TRBJ2-5; TRBD1 matches at 9 bases. Gene TRBJ2-7 matches the end of the DNA better, so the J call may be wrong. Looked up from germline, CDR1 is MDHEN and CDR2 is SYDVKM. This CDR3 is built from 15 residues. DNA of the CDR3: TGTGCCAGCAGTAAACAGGGGGCCCACTCCTACGAGCAGTACTTC. It translates to CASSKQGAHSYEQYF.

This clonotype was seen only a few times. The chain uses TRBV10-3 and TRBJ2-7; 15 nucleotides line up with TRBD2. The CDR3 sequence is 17 residues long. The germline V gene has CDR1 ENHRY and CDR2 SYGVKD. V was clipped by 10 bases and J by 2 bases; unmatched bases: 12. CDR3 sequence reads: CATSSGTSGGLAYEQYF. Here the CDR3 DNA reads TGTGCCACTTCCTCCGGGACTAGCGGGGGGTTAGCCTACGAGCAGTACTTC.

This rearrangement joins TRBV18 to TRBJ2-3; 9 bases fit TRBD1. With V trimmed by 5 bases and J by 3 bases, 6 bases remained unmatched. The germline gives CDR1 KGHSH, CDR2 LQKENI. This CDR3 is 15 amino acids long. CDR3 coding DNA: TGTGCCAGCTCAACGGACAGGGGTAATACAGATACGCAGTATTTT. This encodes CASSTDRGNTDTQYF.

This clonotype was recorded once. V gene TRBV19 combines with J gene TRBJ2-7, with TRBD1 matching over 8 bases. J lost 1 base, V lost 3 bases, and 11 bases had no gene match. This CDR3 is 17 amino acids long. The germline CDR1 and CDR2 sequences are LNHDA and SQIVND (reference sequence). CDR3 in DNA: TGTGCCAGTAGTATCAGTGGGCAGGGGGCTCTTTCCTACGAGCAGTACTTC. Translated: CASSISGQGALSYEQYF.

V usage is TRBV5-5 and J usage is TRBJ1-5; no definite D call. The germline gives CDR1 SGHKS, CDR2 YYEKEE (reference sequence). The CDR3 is 17 amino acids. V was trimmed by 0 bases and J by 4 bases, leaving 17 bases between them. CDR3 protein: CASSLARDAAGNQPQHF. CDR3 bases: TGTGCCAGCAGCTTGGCGAGAGATGCCGCCGGTAATCAGCCCCAGCATTTT.

The chain joins TRBV5-6 to TRBJ2-5; D possibly matches TRBD1 or TRBD2 (5 bases each). The V end was cut by 0 bases, the J end by 5 bases, with 17 bases between. There are 16 residues in the CDR3. Germline V gene lookup returns CDR1 SGHDT and CDR2 YYEEEE. The CDR3: CASSLAGAGWAETQYF. The CDR3 nucleotides are TGTGCCAGCAGCTTGGCCGGGGCAGGGTGGGCGGAGACCCAGTACTTC.